This T cell receptor beta chain originates from a study of cytomegalovirus exposure and HLA in healthy donors. Points from the study as a whole: In a later analysis, at a false discovery rate of 0.05, under 20,000 TCR beta sequences were associated with HLA alleles. The number of N-insertions in an Asian-associated ancestry cluster was reportedly below the approximately 680-donor mean in a later analysis. Earlier analysis found most TCR beta V segments productive about 87% or about 30% of the time. A later analysis reported that several of the most significant clusters appeared to be linked to common viral pathogens, among them Epstein-Barr virus.

CDR3 length: 12 residues. Germline CDR1 reads MNHEY; CDR2 reads SVGAGI. The V gene lost 5 bases and the J gene lost 6 bases, with 10 bases spanning the gap. PCR amplification relied on 60 Vbeta primers (plus 13 Jbeta primers). Method: immunoSEQ multiplex PCR; TCRdb's copy keeps in-frame clones and lacks some. The sample records 150,000 or so clones, approximately 70% being singletons. A note on this clone: Its target is unknown.

This chain connects TRBV6-5 to TRBJ1-2; D gene unclear. The specimen was PBMCs. This receptor was obtained from a woman between 55 and 75 years old in good health and CMV-seropositive. CDR3 sequence: CASSDGVDGYTF. The CDR3 bases are TGTGCCAGCAGTGACGGGGTGGATGGCTACACCTTC.